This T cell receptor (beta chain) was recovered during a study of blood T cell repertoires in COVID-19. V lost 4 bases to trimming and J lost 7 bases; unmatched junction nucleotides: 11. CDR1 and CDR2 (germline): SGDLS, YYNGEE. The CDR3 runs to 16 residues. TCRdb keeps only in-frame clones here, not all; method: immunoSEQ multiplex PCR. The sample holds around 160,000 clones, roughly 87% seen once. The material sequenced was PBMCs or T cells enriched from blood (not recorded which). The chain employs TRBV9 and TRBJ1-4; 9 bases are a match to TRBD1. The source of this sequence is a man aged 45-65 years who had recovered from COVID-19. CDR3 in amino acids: CASSTRQGETGEKLFF. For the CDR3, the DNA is TGTGCCAGCAGCACCCGACAGGGGGAGACCGGTGAAAAACTGTTTTTT.